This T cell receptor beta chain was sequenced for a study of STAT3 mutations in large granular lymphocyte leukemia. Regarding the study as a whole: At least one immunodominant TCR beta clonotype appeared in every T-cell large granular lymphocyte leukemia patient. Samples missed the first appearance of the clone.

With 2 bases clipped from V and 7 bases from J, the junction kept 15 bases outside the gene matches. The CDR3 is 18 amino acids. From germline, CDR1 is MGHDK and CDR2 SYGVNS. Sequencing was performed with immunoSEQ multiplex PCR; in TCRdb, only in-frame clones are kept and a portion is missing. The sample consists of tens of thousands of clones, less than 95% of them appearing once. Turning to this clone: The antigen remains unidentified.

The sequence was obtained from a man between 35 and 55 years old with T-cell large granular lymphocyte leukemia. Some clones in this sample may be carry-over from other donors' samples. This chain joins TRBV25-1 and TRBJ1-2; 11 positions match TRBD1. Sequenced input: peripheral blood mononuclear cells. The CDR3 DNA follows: TGTGCCAGCAGTGAACACGGACAGGGGGCAAGTTCCGAACGTGGCTACACCTTC. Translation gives CASSEHGQGASSERGYTF.